This passage covers 15 T cell receptor beta chains from one sample sequenced in a study of shared clonotypes between healthy human individuals. Produced via immunoSEQ multiplex PCR; TCRdb's table is partial and in-frame only. This table holds about 380,000 clones, about 96% found once. Material: memory CD8+ T cells sorted from blood. Subset reported: CD45RO+ cells pooled with CCR7-negative TemRA cells. The receptors were sampled from a man aged 25-45 years in good health.

Here the CDR3 DNA reads TGCGCCAGCAGTGGTGACAGGGACAATAGCAATCAGCCCCAGCATTTT. This codes for CASSGDRDNSNQPQHF. This chain uses TRBV10-1 with TRBJ1-5, with 7 nucleotides matching TRBD1. This CDR3 is 16 amino acids long. The V segment lost 4 bases and the J segment 0 bases; nucleotides outside the gene matches: 6. Germline loops: CDR1 WNHNN, CDR2 SYGVQD (reference sequence).

This chain links TRBV7-9 with TRBJ1-2, with unresolved D. Trimming stripped 0 bases from V and 5 bases from J, with 16 bases between. The CDR3 has 16 residues. Germline CDR1 is SEHNR and CDR2 is FQNEAQ (reference sequence). The CDR3 loop is CASSLAKSESRYGYTF. The CDR3 DNA reads as TGTGCCAGCAGCTTAGCGAAGTCAGAATCCCGGTATGGCTACACCTTC.

The gene calls are TRBV7-8 and TRBJ2-5, with a possible D match to TRBD1 (7 bases). The V and J ends lost 4 bases and 7 bases respectively, with 19 bases between them. The CDR3 spans 15 residues. Germline V CDR1 and CDR2: SGHVS, FQNEAQ. DNA for the CDR3: TGTGCCAGCAGCTCAGGGGGGAGACTTTTCGGGACCCAGTACTTC. It yields the protein CASSSGGRLFGTQYF. The entire variable domain, with the rest obtained from reference TRBV7-8 and TRBJ2-5, is as follows: GAGVSQSPRYKVAKRGQDVALRCDPISGHVSLFWYQQALGQGPEFLTYFQNEAQLDKSGLPSDRFFAERPEGSVSTLKIQRTQQEDSAVYLCASSSGGRLFGTQYFGPGTRLLVL.

The chain's CDR3 is CASSELAGVMETQYF. The CDR3 DNA reads as TGCGCCAGCAGCGAACTAGCGGGAGTTATGGAGACCCAGTACTTC. V usage is TRBV4-1 and J usage is TRBJ2-5; 11 bases are shared with TRBD2. The junction had 7 bases not matched to a gene; V was cut back by 5 bases and J by 5 bases. Per germline, CDR1 MGHRA and CDR2 YSYEKL. The CDR3 extends over 15 amino acids.

The J gene is TRBJ2-2, the V gene TRBV5-1, with D maybe TRBD2 (5 bases). V lost 4 bases and J 8 bases, leaving 15 bases between the germline ends. The V gene's germline CDR1 is SGHRS and CDR2 YFSETQ. The CDR3 covers 14 residues. CDR3 nucleotide sequence: TGCGCCAGCAGCCTCGCAACTAGTGTTGGGGAGCTGTTTTTT. Its protein product is CASSLATSVGELFF.

The chain uses TRBV11-2 and TRBJ2-3; tentative D call: TRBD1 (6 bases). The CDR3 is 16 residues long. Germline V CDR1 and CDR2: SGHAT, FQNNGV. The germline V and J ends were trimmed by 5 bases and 1 base, with 16 bases remaining between them. This CDR3 is CASSRLLGHRTDTQYF. DNA of the CDR3: TGTGCCAGCAGCCGACTCCTGGGACACCGCACAGATACGCAGTATTTT. Combining the CDR3 with reference TRBV11-2 and TRBJ2-3 gives the whole variable domain EAGVAQSPRYKIIEKRQSVAFWCNPISGHATLYWYQQILGQGPKLLIQFQNNGVVDDSQLPKDRFSAERLKGVDSTLKIQPAKLEDSAVYLCASSRLLGHRTDTQYFGPGTRLTVL.

The chain carries TRBV6-1 and TRBJ1-1; D is uncertain. V was cut by 2 bases and J by 7 bases, with 14 bases left in between. The CDR3 is 14 amino acids. Germline V gene data show CDR1 as MNHNS and CDR2 as SASEGT. The CDR3 sequence: CASSERGTKREAFF. In DNA form, the CDR3 reads TGTGCCAGCAGTGAAAGAGGAACAAAGCGTGAAGCTTTCTTT.

The J gene is TRBJ1-4, the V gene TRBV18; a possible D gene is TRBD1 (5 bases). The germline V gene has CDR1 KGHSH and CDR2 LQKENI. This CDR3 has 14 residues. V was cut by 1 base and J by 6 bases, with 9 bases left in between. This CDR3 is CASSPRGDHEKLFF. CDR3 coding DNA: TGTGCCAGCTCACCACGGGGGGACCATGAAAAACTGTTTTTT.

V and J are TRBV6-5 and TRBJ2-5; D is uncertain. The CDR3 is 15 amino acids. Trimming removed 0 bases at V and 2 bases at J, with 10 bases between. From germline, CDR1 is MNHEY and CDR2 SVGAGI. The CDR3 is CASSYSAAQQETQYF. In nucleotides, the CDR3 is TGTGCCAGCAGTTACTCGGCAGCGCAGCAAGAGACCCAGTACTTC.

The rearrangement uses TRBV27 and TRBJ2-5; 8 bases fit TRBD2. With V trimmed by 1 base and J by 2 bases, 3 bases remained unmatched. The CDR3 runs 15 residues. CDR1 is MNHEY, CDR2 SMNVEV, per germline (reference sequence). CDR3 sequence: CASSLWPSGQETQYF. CDR3 in DNA: TGTGCCAGCAGTTTATGGCCTAGCGGGCAAGAGACCCAGTACTTC.

The chain combines TRBV19 with TRBJ2-1, with D unclear. Looked up from germline, CDR1 is LNHDA and CDR2 is SQIVND (reference sequence). The CDR3 consists of 12 residues. Trimming left V 5 bases short and J 10 bases short, with 12 bases between. The CDR3 bases are TGTGCCAGTAGTCCCACGTTGGGCGAGCAGTTCTTC. Protein product: CASSPTLGEQFF.

The rearrangement uses TRBV5-4 and TRBJ2-7; the D gene is possibly TRBD1 (6 bases). The CDR3 loop spans 12 amino acids. V was pared by 2 bases and J by 5 bases, with 8 bases between. Germline CDR1 and CDR2: SGHNT and YYREEE (reference sequence). The CDR3 is CASSFNRDEQYF. The CDR3 DNA reads as TGTGCCAGCAGCTTTAACAGGGACGAGCAGTACTTC.

This clone appeared once. The genes are TRBV19 and TRBJ1-1; TRBD1 matches at 9 bases. With 10 bases clipped from V and 1 base from J, the junction kept 13 bases outside the gene matches. The CDR3 is 16 residues long. CDR1 and CDR2 (germline): LNHDA, SQIVND (reference sequence). The chain's CDR3 is CATQGTGTGRNTEAFF. CDR3 DNA: TGTGCCACCCAGGGAACGGGGACAGGGAGGAACACTGAAGCTTTCTTT.

The genes are TRBV6-1 and TRBJ2-1; D call uncertain. Looked up from germline, CDR1 is MNHNS and CDR2 is SASEGT. Deletions cut 6 bases from V and 5 bases from J, with 5 bases between. CDR3 length equals 11 residues. CDR3 DNA sequence: TGTGCCAGCAGAGGAAACAATGAGCAGTTCTTC. Translation gives CASRGNNEQFF.

The chain recombines TRBV7-2 with TRBJ2-7; 8 nucleotides line up with TRBD2. The CDR3 sequence is 15 residues long. CDR1 and CDR2 (germline): SGHTA, FQGNSA. Germline trimming cut 2 bases from V and 0 bases from J; bases unmatched to any gene: 3. The CDR3 nucleotides read TGTGCCAGCAGCTTAATAGGGACTAGCTCCTACGAGCAGTACTTC. Protein product: CASSLIGTSSYEQYF.